The rows below give T cell receptor beta chains drawn from one sample of a study of response to subunit inactivated influenza vaccine. MiXCR was run by TCRdb on the RT-PCR reads, yielding one entry per CDR3 protein. The table has 500,000 to 600,000 distinct CDR3 sequences, 10% to 15% seen once. Source: PBMCs from blood, taken more than 35 days after vaccination. The receptors originated from a man aged 45 to 65 who received an inactivated influenza vaccine. Each CDR3 is given with its conserved first and last residue. The D gene is left open where the match is weak. Not every row has a clone size; where given, it reads once, few, many or a size class.

J	length	D	size	V	CDR3	DNA
TRBJ2-5	15	.	.	TRBV30	CAWSPLGGGWETQYF	TGTGCCTGGTCTCCCTTGGGAGGGGGTTGGGAGACCCAGTACTTC
TRBJ2-1	17	TRBD2	few	TRBV5-1	CASSPRTSGGARNEQFF	TGCGCCAGCAGCCCGAGGACTAGCGGGGGGGCCCGGAATGAGCAGTTCTTC
TRBJ1-2	16	.	few	TRBV7-2	CASSLAQGGRSYGYTF	TGTGCCAGCAGCTTAGCGCAAGGGGGGAGGTCTTATGGCTACACCTTC
TRBJ2-7	16	TRBD2	.	TRBV12-3/TRBV12-4	CASSPSSTSGTYEQYF	TGTGCCAGCAGTCCCTCGTCGACTAGCGGAACCTACGAGCAGTACTTC
TRBJ2-3	16	TRBD2	few	TRBV20-1	CSASGSGGGYGDTQYF	TGCAGTGCCTCCGGTAGCGGGGGGGGTTATGGAGATACGCAGTATTTT
TRBJ1-2	15	TRBD1	few	TRBV12-3/TRBV12-4	CASSLTQGGYYGYTF	TGTGCCAGCAGTTTAACCCAGGGGGGATACTATGGCTACACCTTC
TRBJ2-7	15	.	.	TRBV6-2/TRBV6-3	CASSEDSTDFYEQYF	TGTGCCAGCAGTGAGGACTCGACGGATTTCTACGAGCAGTACTTC
TRBJ2-3	16	TRBD1	few	TRBV7-9	CASRKLGDRGGDTQYF	TGTGCCAGCAGAAAGTTGGGGGACAGGGGTGGTGATACGCAGTATTTT
TRBJ2-1	18	TRBD2	few	TRBV4-3	CASSQDRGTSGWYNEQFF	TGCGCCAGCAGCCAAGATAGGGGAACTAGCGGGTGGTATAATGAGCAGTTCTTC
TRBJ2-2	17	TRBD1	many	TRBV6-1	CASSQLRQGGNTGELFF	TGTGCCAGCAGTCAACTTCGACAGGGCGGGAACACCGGGGAGCTGTTTTTT
TRBJ2-3	15	.	few	TRBV24-1	CATSDQNDFTDTQYF	TGTGCCACCAGTGATCAAAACGACTTCACAGATACGCAGTATTTT
TRBJ2-5	14	TRBD1	.	TRBV5-1	CASKTGGAYETQYF	TGCGCCAGCAAGACAGGGGGCGCGTATGAGACCCAGTACTTC
TRBJ2-7	14	.	few	TRBV2	CASSERTPTYEQYF	TGTGCCAGCAGTGAGAGGACACCCACCTACGAGCAGTACTTC
TRBJ2-1	15	.	many	TRBV4-3	CASSQADYPYNEQFF	TGCGCCAGCAGCCAAGCGGACTACCCCTACAATGAGCAGTTCTTC
TRBJ1-3	15	.	few	TRBV6-5	CASSLTVTPGNTIYF	TGTGCCAGCAGTTTGACAGTGACACCTGGAAACACCATATATTTT
TRBJ2-7	13	.	many	TRBV7-8	CASSPGIFYEQYF	TGTGCCAGCAGTCCGGGGATCTTCTACGAGCAGTACTTC
TRBJ2-7	14	TRBD1	.	TRBV20-1	CSANRDRDPYEQYF	TGCAGTGCCAACCGGGACAGGGATCCCTACGAGCAGTACTTC
TRBJ2-3	15	.	few	TRBV6-1	CASSPPPAYTDTQYF	TGTGCCAGCAGTCCCCCGCCGGCCTACACAGATACGCAGTATTTT
TRBJ2-3	16	.	.	TRBV20-1	CSASSLPGTSTETQYF	TGCAGTGCTAGCTCTCTGCCAGGCACTAGCACAGAAACGCAGTATTTT